This is a list of T cell receptor beta chains from one sample in a study of early T cells in non-severe SARS-CoV-2 infection. TCRdb processed the 5' RACE reads anew with MiXCR; each CDR3 protein has one entry. The data hold tens of thousands of distinct CDR3 sequences, with 4.5% observed a single time. Sample: whole blood. These receptors were obtained from an adult who was a healthcare worker with PCR-confirmed SARS-CoV-2 infection or an uninfected control (not recorded which). Both conserved end residues are trimmed from each CDR3. Each record gives: J gene, clone size, V gene, CDR3 protein. Only part of the rows carry a size: once, few, many, or a class if the clone is expanded.

TRBJ2-7 many TRBV20-1 SARAVRDRGWGLSYEQY
TRBJ2-5 . TRBV9 ASSVEGGLETQY
TRBJ2-4 many TRBV7-9 ASSFGRVRSIQY
TRBJ2-2 many TRBV7-8 ASSLSGNTGELF
TRBJ2-2 . TRBV7-9 ASRVRDTSGTGELF
TRBJ2-2 many TRBV6-1 ASEGQTNTGELF
TRBJ2-4 many TRBV28 ASSTLAWAGLDKNIQY
TRBJ2-1 many TRBV7-8 ASSLSRNSLNEQF
TRBJ1-1 few TRBV7-3 ASSFGGGETEAF
TRBJ2-5 few TRBV7-3 ASSSGETQY
TRBJ1-4 few TRBV29-1 SVSWDYEKLF
TRBJ2-1 . TRBV7-9 ASSLELRGDEQF
TRBJ2-7 many TRBV15 ATSRDSTRPHEQY
TRBJ1-6 many TRBV30 AWSVTGTGGNSPLH
TRBJ2-5 many TRBV27 ASRPRPGGTQY
TRBJ1-5 many TRBV7-8 ASSLLTSYSNQPQH
TRBJ1-5 many TRBV18 ASSPNGDSRQPQH
TRBJ2-7 many TRBV7-2 ASSPRGIKPYEQY
TRBJ2-1 . TRBV28 ASSLSPTGYNEQF
TRBJ2-7 many TRBV28 ASSLGGTGVPYEQY
TRBJ2-2 many TRBV12-3/TRBV12-4 ASSFVGGETGELF
TRBJ2-1 . TRBV7-9 ASSLNSGRANEQL
TRBJ2-2 many TRBV6-2/TRBV6-3 ASRKTGSTGELF
TRBJ2-2 few TRBV19 ATHSGETGELF
TRBJ2-5 many TRBV13 ASSLGLIYAQETQY
TRBJ2-6 . TRBV28 ASSFFSSGANVLT
TRBJ1-2 many TRBV12-3/TRBV12-4 ASSPQPTGASGYT
TRBJ1-4 few TRBV7-9 ASSLAGAATNEKLF
TRBJ2-3 . TRBV20-1 SARVPPRGDTQY
TRBJ2-5 many TRBV28 ASMRGGQETQY
TRBJ2-5 many TRBV18 ASSPQETQY
TRBJ2-1 many TRBV4-2 ASSQAPPTSGTYNEQF
TRBJ2-3 many TRBV7-2 ASSSLGDTQY
TRBJ2-7 . TRBV27 ASSQWTGVEQY